This TCR beta chain was observed in a study of blood T cell repertoires in COVID-19. Whole-study context: In each case, the material was cDNA or gDNA derived from T cells, B-cell-depleted T cells, or PBMCs.

Method: immunoSEQ multiplex PCR; TCRdb's copy keeps in-frame clones and lacks some. The table lists more than 150,000 clones, nearly 90% of them singletons. After removal of 4 bases from V and 5 bases from J, the junction contained 7 bases not matched to a gene. Germline CDR1 reads MNHEY; CDR2 reads SMNVEV (reference sequence). This CDR3 is built from 14 residues. This clone was counted only a few times. The chain joins TRBV27 to TRBJ2-5, with TRBD1 identical over 7 bases. The receptor was isolated from a man aged 50 to 60 with acute or convalescent COVID-19. Sequencing was performed on peripheral blood. This CDR3 is CASSSTGRRETQYF. CDR3 bases: TGTGCCAGCAGTTCGACAGGGAGAAGGGAGACCCAGTACTTC.